These 22 T cell receptor beta chains share one sample of origin, sequenced in a study of blood T cell repertoires in COVID-19. The repertoire was sequenced with immunoSEQ multiplex PCR; TCRdb's copy has only in-frame clones and lacks some. The sample includes roughly 99,000 clones, about four fifths of them seen just once. The sequencing sample was made of peripheral blood. These receptors all come from a human donor in a cohort sampled during active COVID-19.

This clone was picked up one time. The chain recombines TRBV6-6 with TRBJ2-5, with 8 bases aligning to TRBD1. V lost 2 bases to trimming and J lost 4 bases; unmatched junction nucleotides: 9. From germline, CDR1 is MNHNY and CDR2 SVGAGI (reference sequence). The length of the CDR3 is 16 residues. The CDR3: CASSYRVGQGRETQYF. CDR3 coding DNA: TGTGCCAGCAGTTACAGGGTCGGACAGGGTAGAGAGACCCAGTACTTC.

The chain carries TRBV30 and TRBJ1-1, with 7 positions matching TRBD1. The CDR3 is 14 residues long. V shed 2 bases, J shed 4 bases, and the junction held 7 bases outside the gene matches. Germline assignment: CDR1 GTSNPN and CDR2 SVGIG (reference sequence). The CDR3 reads CAWSRAGGTTEAFF. The DNA for the CDR3 is TGTGCCTGGAGTAGGGCAGGGGGGACCACTGAAGCTTTCTTT.

This clone was seen a single time. V is TRBV28 and J is TRBJ2-7; no clear D. Germline values: CDR1 MDHEN, CDR2 SYDVKM. The V end lost 6 bases, the J end lost 0 bases, and 15 bases lay between the germline ends. The CDR3 runs 15 residues. The CDR3 sequence: CASSRSLLSSYEQYF. CDR3 sequence (DNA): TGTGCCAGCAGCCGTTCATTGCTGAGCTCCTACGAGCAGTACTTC.

The chain has TRBV5-1 and TRBJ2-3; TRBD2 aligns across 8 bases. CDR1 SGHRS and CDR2 YFSETQ come from the germline V gene. This CDR3 is 14 amino acids long. Losses at the gene ends were 9 bases for V and 0 bases for J; bases not matched to a gene: 6. The CDR3, as DNA: TGCGCCACCCACGCGGGGGGAAGCACAGATACGCAGTATTTT. Translated: CATHAGGSTDTQYF. Full variable domain (remainder filled in from reference TRBV5-1 and TRBJ2-3): KAGVTQTPRYLIKTRGQQVTLSCSPISGHRSVSWYQQTPGQGLQFLFEYFSETQRNKGNFPGRFSGRQFSNSRSEMNVSTLELGDSALYLCATHAGGSTDTQYFGPGTRLTVL.

This chain connects TRBV2 to TRBJ1-6; 7 bases match TRBD1. Trimming took 4 bases from V and 9 from J; bases not matched to a gene: 6. Germline loops: CDR1 SNHLY, CDR2 FYNNEI. CDR3 size: 14 residues. CDR3 coding DNA: TGTGCCAGCAGTGTGCAGGGGGAGGTTTCACCCCTCCACTTT. This sequence encodes CASSVQGEVSPLHF.

This CDR3 is CASSPGQGTETQYF. The CDR3 DNA is TGTGCCAGCAGCCCAGGACAGGGGACAGAGACCCAGTACTTC. The rearrangement joins TRBV7-8 to TRBJ2-5, with TRBD1 identical over 9 bases. V shed 5 bases, J shed 4 bases, and the junction held 5 bases outside the gene matches. This CDR3 is 14 amino acids long. Germline CDR1 reads SGHVS; CDR2 reads FQNEAQ.

J is TRBJ1-5 and V is TRBV12-5; possible D gene TRBD1, 6 bases. The CDR3 sequence is 17 residues long. The V end lost 4 bases, the J end lost 0 bases, and 16 bases lay between the germline ends. Germline V gene lookup returns CDR1 LGHNT and CDR2 FRNRAP. The CDR3 region has the DNA TGTGCTAGTGGTTCACGACTTGGACAGACTAGCAATCAGCCCCAGCATTTT. Translated, it gives CASGSRLGQTSNQPQHF.

The chain joins TRBV6-2 or TRBV6-3 to TRBJ1-1, with D possibly TRBD1 on 5 matching bases. Germline V gives CDR1 MNHEY, CDR2 SVGEGT. CDR3 length: 15 residues. The V end lost 2 bases, the J end lost 5 bases, and 15 bases lay between the germline ends. The CDR3 sequence: CASSYGRRPGTEAFF. CDR3 nucleotides: TGTGCCAGCAGTTACGGCAGGAGACCAGGGACTGAAGCTTTCTTT.

The V and J genes are TRBV5-1 and TRBJ1-1; the D is unclear. CDR3 length: 13 amino acids. The ends were cut back, 0 bases at V and 4 bases at J, with 7 bases in the middle. In germline, CDR1 is SGHRS, CDR2 YFSETQ. CDR3 coding DNA: TGCGCCAGCAGCTTGGCGGTAAGCACTGAAGCTTTCTTT. It yields the protein CASSLAVSTEAFF.

V gene TRBV28 combines with J gene TRBJ1-3, with 9 bases aligning to TRBD1. J lost 1 base, V lost 5 bases, and 12 bases had no gene match. The CDR3 covers 18 residues. Germline V gene sequence: CDR1 MDHEN, CDR2 SYDVKM. Here the CDR3 reads CASSPISTGGVSGNTIYF. The CDR3 region has the DNA TGTGCCAGCAGTCCGATCTCTACAGGGGGCGTATCTGGAAACACCATATATTTT.

This clone was observed a few times. The chain carries TRBV4-2 and TRBJ2-1; weak D call: TRBD1 (5 bases). Trimming took 1 base from V and 4 from J, leaving 11 bases between them. In germline, CDR1 is LGHNA, CDR2 YNFKEQ. CDR3 length: 15 residues. CDR3 amino acids: CASSQGPTDYNEQFF. The CDR3 bases are TGTGCCAGCAGCCAAGGACCGACAGATTACAATGAGCAGTTCTTC.

The chain uses TRBV3-1 (or the pseudogene TRBV3-2) and TRBJ2-5, with TRBD1 as a possible D gene (5 bases). The CDR3 runs 14 residues. Trimming took 1 base from V and 2 from J, leaving 8 bases between them. The germline gives CDR1 LGHDT, CDR2 YNNKEL (reference sequence). The CDR3 nucleotides are TGTGCCAGCAGCCAAGGGGGCAGACAAGAGACCCAGTACTTC. Translation: CASSQGGRQETQYF.

The V and J genes are TRBV2 and TRBJ1-2; D might be TRBD1 (5 bases). Germline loops: CDR1 SNHLY, CDR2 FYNNEI. CDR3 size: 14 residues. V shed 3 bases and J shed 6 bases, with 14 bases lying between them. For the CDR3, the DNA is TGTGCCAGCAGTGATAGGGGTGGGTTACATGGCTACACCTTC. Translating gives CASSDRGGLHGYTF. The entire variable domain, with the rest obtained from reference TRBV2 and TRBJ1-2, is as follows: EPEVTQTPSHQVTQMGQEVILRCVPISNHLYFYWYRQILGQKVEFLVSFYNNEISEKSEIFDDQFSVERPDGSNFTLKIRSTKLEDSAMYFCASSDRGGLHGYTFGSGTRLTVV.

This rearrangement joins TRBV27 to TRBJ1-2; D gene uncertain. The CDR3 loop spans 14 amino acids. Germline V gives CDR1 MNHEY, CDR2 SMNVEV (reference sequence). Trimming took off 2 bases at V and 7 bases at J, with 14 bases between the two ends. The CDR3 DNA is TGTGCCAGCAGTTTAAACGTGGAGGGTGGTGGCTACACCTTC. Amino acid sequence: CASSLNVEGGGYTF.

The chain carries TRBV7-3 and TRBJ1-1; D unclear. The V end was cut by 5 bases, the J end by 0 bases, with 7 bases between. Germline V gene sequence: CDR1 SGHTA, CDR2 FQGTGA. The CDR3 has 13 residues. CDR3 protein: CASSLLMNTEAFF. CDR3 sequence (DNA): TGTGCCAGCAGCCTACTCATGAACACTGAAGCTTTCTTT.

The gene calls are TRBV5-1 and TRBJ1-4; TRBD1 is a possible D gene (5 bases). Germline V gives CDR1 SGHRS, CDR2 YFSETQ. This CDR3 has 14 amino acids. V gave up 3 bases and J gave up 3 bases, with 9 bases separating them. CDR3 DNA: TGCGCCAGCAGCTCAGACAGCCCTAATGAAAAACTGTTTTTT. It translates to CASSSDSPNEKLFF.

This rearrangement joins TRBV6-1 to TRBJ2-1; TRBD2 aligns across 10 bases. V shed 2 bases, J shed 7 bases, and the junction held 17 bases outside the gene matches. This CDR3 region has 19 residues. Germline V gives CDR1 MNHNS, CDR2 SASEGT. CDR3 in amino acids: CASSERRLAGEEQRNEQFF. The CDR3, as DNA: TGTGCCAGCAGTGAACGACGGCTAGCGGGAGAGGAACAGAGAAATGAGCAGTTCTTC.

The J gene is TRBJ2-7, the V gene TRBV6-6, with 8 bases fitting TRBD2. CDR1 and CDR2 from the germline V gene are MNHNY and SVGAGI (reference sequence). V gave up 5 bases and J gave up 3 bases; unmatched junction bases: 15. The CDR3 runs to 17 residues. CDR3 sequence reads: CASSPRGGRETRYEQYV. The CDR3 DNA is TGTGCCAGCAGTCCCCGGGGGGGGCGGGAGACCCGCTACGAGCAGTACGTC.

The chain recombines TRBV7-9 with TRBJ2-3, with D uncertain. CDR3 length equals 13 residues. Trimming pared 5 bases from V and 4 bases from J, leaving 10 bases between. Germline CDR1 SEHNR, CDR2 FQNEAQ (reference sequence). CDR3 nucleotide sequence: TGTGCCAGCAGCCCCTGGCCTCCAGATACGCAGTATTTT. Amino acid sequence: CASSPWPPDTQYF. Full variable domain (remainder filled in from reference TRBV7-9 and TRBJ2-3): DTGVSQNPRHKITKRGQNVTFRCDPISEHNRLYWYRQTLGQGPEFLTYFQNEAQLEKSRLLSDRFSAERPKGSFSTLEIQRTEQGDSAMYLCASSPWPPDTQYFGPGTRLTVL.

The chain has TRBV2 and TRBJ1-6; 9 nucleotides match TRBD1. CDR1 is SNHLY and CDR2 is FYNNEI in the germline V gene. The junction had 7 bases not matched to a gene; V was cut back by 6 bases and J by 10 bases. This CDR3 region has 14 residues. The CDR3 here is CASRVTGGTSPLHF. The CDR3, as DNA: TGTGCCAGCAGGGTGACAGGGGGAACGTCACCCCTCCACTTT.

V gene TRBV4-1 combines with J gene TRBJ1-5, with a tentative D call TRBD1 (5 bases). The CDR3 is 16 amino acids. From germline, CDR1 is MGHRA and CDR2 YSYEKL. Trimming cost V 1 base and J 4 bases, with 14 bases left between them. The DNA of the CDR3 is TGCGCCAGCAGCCAAGTGGGCAGGGCCCAAAATCAGCCCCAGCATTTT. Amino acids: CASSQVGRAQNQPQHF.

V gene TRBV7-3 combines with J gene TRBJ2-5, with a tentative D call TRBD2 (5 bases). Trimming left V 0 bases short and J 5 bases short, with 10 bases between. CDR1 and CDR2 from the germline V gene are SGHTA and FQGTGA. The CDR3 length is 14 residues. The CDR3 reads CASSLTLGAETQYF. In nucleotides, the CDR3 is TGTGCCAGCAGCTTAACATTGGGAGCGGAGACCCAGTACTTC.